One sample yielded the 21 T cell receptor beta chains listed below, sequenced in a study of shared clonotypes between healthy human individuals. The protocol was immunoSEQ multiplex PCR, while the TCRdb copy is restricted to in-frame clones and leaves out a portion. The sample comprises almost 750,000 clones, roughly 72% of which are singletons, and around 1.7% rests with the top ten. Sequences were obtained from memory CD4+ T cells sorted from blood. Stated subset: CD45RA-negative fraction. These receptors came from a woman aged 25 to 39 in good health.

J is TRBJ2-2 and V is TRBV30; D gene ambiguous. Germline V gene lookup returns CDR1 GTSNPN and CDR2 SVGIG (reference sequence). The CDR3 is 13 residues long. The V gene lost 2 bases and the J gene lost 6 bases, with 10 bases spanning the gap. CDR3 in amino acids: CAWSRDGAGELFF. The CDR3, as DNA: TGTGCCTGGAGTCGAGATGGGGCCGGGGAGCTGTTTTTT.

V gene TRBV19 combines with J gene TRBJ1-5; D remains ambiguous. The CDR3 spans 15 residues. V was cut by 6 bases and J by 0 bases, with 12 bases left in between. Per germline, CDR1 LNHDA and CDR2 SQIVND (reference sequence). Here the CDR3 DNA reads TGTGCCAGTAGGTCTCGTTGGCATAGCAATCAGCCCCAGCATTTT. Protein sequence: CASRSRWHSNQPQHF.

This clone appeared once. J is TRBJ1-1 and V is TRBV25-1; tentatively, D is TRBD1 (5 bases). The CDR3 consists of 14 residues. Germline lookup yields CDR1 MGHDK and CDR2 SYGVNS. The V end was cut by 5 bases, the J end by 5 bases, with 15 bases between. CDR3 nucleotides: TGTGCCAGCAGTACAGGCAGGGAAGGAACTGAAGCTTTCTTT. It translates to CASSTGREGTEAFF.

This clone was seen just once. The chain carries TRBV5-1 and TRBJ2-3; D is perhaps TRBD1 (7 bases). The CDR3 runs 15 residues. Germline V lookup: CDR1 SGHRS, CDR2 YFSETQ. Between the trimmed V and J ends, which lost 1 base and 4 bases, there was a span of 13 bases. The CDR3 region is CASSLSTGEADTQYF. CDR3 nucleotide sequence: TGCGCCAGCAGCTTGAGTACAGGGGAGGCAGATACGCAGTATTTT.

The chain carries TRBV7-9 and TRBJ2-7, with TRBD2 matching over 9 bases. From germline, CDR1 is SEHNR and CDR2 FQNEAQ (reference sequence). With V trimmed by 0 bases and J by 1 base, 10 bases remained unmatched. The CDR3 extends over 18 amino acids. The CDR3 here is CASSLARAIAGVSYEQYF. The CDR3 DNA reads as TGTGCCAGCAGCTTAGCTCGTGCTATAGCGGGAGTATCCTACGAGCAGTACTTC.

In this sample, this clone turned up many times. V and J are TRBV7-7 and TRBJ1-5; perhaps TRBD1 as D (6 bases). The CDR3 consists of 15 residues. Germline lookup yields CDR1 SSHAT and CDR2 FNYEAQ (reference sequence). Trimming removed 3 bases at V and 6 bases at J, with 15 bases between. The CDR3 region is CASSLRGRGVQPQHF. Written as DNA, the CDR3 is TGTGCCAGCAGCTTGCGTGGCAGGGGCGTTCAGCCCCAGCATTTT.

The chain joins TRBV29-1 to TRBJ2-1; tentative D call: TRBD1 (5 bases). Germline V CDR1 and CDR2: SQVTM, ANQGSEA. V was trimmed by 4 bases and J by 4 bases, leaving 11 bases between them. This CDR3 has 13 amino acids. The CDR3 bases are TGCAGCGTTGGCGCAGGGAATTACAATGAGCAGTTCTTC. It encodes CSVGAGNYNEQFF.

The V and J genes are TRBV2 and TRBJ2-1; no reliable D call. Germline V gives CDR1 SNHLY, CDR2 FYNNEI. This CDR3 comprises 14 residues. V was trimmed by 5 bases and J by 4 bases, leaving 12 bases between them. The CDR3 loop is CASSRATLYNEQFF. CDR3 coding DNA: TGTGCCAGCAGTCGGGCCACCCTATACAATGAGCAGTTCTTC. Based on the CDR3 plus reference TRBV2 and TRBJ2-1, the full variable domain is EPEVTQTPSHQVTQMGQEVILRCVPISNHLYFYWYRQILGQKVEFLVSFYNNEISEKSEIFDDQFSVERPDGSNFTLKIRSTKLEDSAMYFCASSRATLYNEQFFGPGTRLTVL.

The V call is TRBV5-4, the J call TRBJ2-5, with D perhaps assigned TRBD1 or TRBD2 (7 bases each). Germline lookup yields CDR1 SGHNT and CDR2 YYREEE (reference sequence). Trimming cost V 4 bases and J 5 bases, with 21 bases left between them. The CDR3 length is 16 residues. CDR3 amino acids: CASSRWEGRGVETQYF. As DNA, the CDR3 is TGTGCCAGCAGCCGGTGGGAGGGCAGGGGGGTGGAGACCCAGTACTTC.

About this clone itself: Other DNA sequences of this sample code for an identical CDR3. The rearrangement links TRBV19 to TRBJ2-7, with D possibly matching TRBD2 (6 bases). Germline CDR1 is LNHDA and CDR2 is SQIVND (reference sequence). V dropped 4 bases and J dropped 2 bases, with 15 bases sitting between them. The CDR3 loop spans 15 amino acids. CDR3 in amino acids: CASSKGLARTYEQYF. CDR3 nucleotides: TGTGCCAGTAGTAAGGGGCTAGCGAGGACCTACGAGCAGTACTTC.

J is TRBJ1-2 and V is TRBV2; tentatively, D is TRBD1 (6 bases). With 8 bases removed from V and 6 bases from J, the gap between germline ends came to 10 bases. The CDR3 covers 11 residues. The germline gives CDR1 SNHLY, CDR2 FYNNEI. The CDR3 loop reads CASRRQDGYTF. Here the CDR3 DNA reads TGTGCCAGCCGACGACAGGATGGCTACACCTTC.

This clone was found a few times. The rearrangement links TRBV27 to TRBJ1-3; TRBD1 is a possible D gene (6 bases). CDR1 is MNHEY and CDR2 is SMNVEV in the germline V gene (reference sequence). The CDR3 extends over 15 amino acids. V lost 4 bases to trimming and J lost 2 bases, with 12 bases between them. This CDR3 reads CASSYTGTPGNTIYF. The DNA of the CDR3 is TGTGCCAGCAGTTATACAGGGACCCCTGGAAACACCATATATTTT.

The V gene is TRBV18, the J gene TRBJ2-7; 8 nucleotides line up with TRBD2. The CDR3 contains 15 residues. V lost 0 bases and J lost 4; bases outside the gene matches: 5. Germline V gene lookup returns CDR1 KGHSH and CDR2 LQKENI. CDR3 in amino acids: CASSPPSGGTYEQYF. The DNA for the CDR3 is TGTGCCAGCTCACCACCGTCGGGAGGGACGTACGAGCAGTACTTC.

The V and J genes are TRBV7-2 and TRBJ2-1; TRBD2 aligns across 7 bases. With 0 bases clipped from V and 9 bases from J, the junction kept 8 bases outside the gene matches. This CDR3 comprises 15 residues. Germline lookup yields CDR1 SGHTA and CDR2 FQGNSA. CDR3 amino acids: CASSLAVGGSSEQFF. The CDR3 DNA sequence: TGTGCCAGCAGCTTAGCAGTGGGAGGGTCGAGTGAGCAGTTCTTC.

The chain joins TRBV11-3 to TRBJ2-1; 9 bases agree with TRBD2. Germline V CDR1 and CDR2: SGHNT, YENEEA. CDR3 length equals 15 residues. The V and J ends lost 3 bases and 3 bases, in that order; junction bases with no gene match: 3. The CDR3 DNA reads TGTGCCAGCAGCTTTAGCGGGAGAGGCTACAATGAGCAGTTCTTC. It codes for CASSFSGRGYNEQFF.

CDR3 nucleotide sequence: TGTGCCAGCAGCTTCTATGAGGGGGGGATCCCAGAGACCCAGTACTTC. This codes for CASSFYEGGIPETQYF. J is TRBJ2-5 and V is TRBV5-6; D is possibly TRBD2 (7 bases). V was trimmed by 2 bases and J by 4 bases, leaving 18 bases between them. The germline V gene has CDR1 SGHDT and CDR2 YYEEEE. CDR3 length equals 16 residues. The full variable domain, completed using reference TRBV5-6 and TRBJ2-5, is DAGVTQSPTHLIKTRGQQVTLRCSPKSGHDTVSWYQQALGQGPQFIFQYYEEEERQRGNFPDRFSGHQFPNYSSELNVNALLLGDSALYLCASSFYEGGIPETQYFGPGTRLLVL.

This clone was picked up many times. The chain employs TRBV27 and TRBJ2-2, with 11 bases lining up with TRBD1. The junction had 4 bases not matched to a gene; V was cut back by 6 bases and J by 7 bases. The CDR3 covers 14 residues. Germline CDR1 MNHEY, CDR2 SMNVEV (reference sequence). In DNA form, the CDR3 reads TGTGCCAGCAGGGACAGGGGGCTGGGCGGGGAGCTGTTTTTT. Translation: CASRDRGLGGELFF.

This sequence joins TRBV4-1 and TRBJ1-6; D possibly corresponds to TRBD1 (5 bases). Germline CDR1 is MGHRA and CDR2 is YSYEKL. V shed 4 bases and J shed 5 bases, with 21 bases lying between them. The CDR3 spans 18 residues. For the CDR3, the DNA is TGCGCCAGCAGCCTAGTTGACAGACCATTGATTGATAATTCACCCCTCCACTTT. Translating gives CASSLVDRPLIDNSPLHF.

The genes are TRBV6-1 and TRBJ1-4, with 7 bases identical to TRBD1. CDR3 length: 16 amino acids. Trimming removed 3 bases from V and 4 bases from J; junction bases left unmatched: 8. In germline, CDR1 is MNHNS, CDR2 SASEGT. CDR3: CASSDYWGTVNEKLFF. CDR3 DNA: TGTGCCAGCAGTGATTATTGGGGGACAGTTAATGAAAAACTGTTTTTT.

At least ten counts were recorded for this clone. DNA for the CDR3: TGTGCCAGCAGTGAAAGGTCTAGCGGGAGTTTAGATACGCAGTATTTT. It codes for CASSERSSGSLDTQYF. The chain couples TRBV2 to TRBJ2-3; 10 bases map to TRBD2. The germline gives CDR1 SNHLY, CDR2 FYNNEI. Trimming at V came to 2 bases and at J to 5 bases, leaving 7 bases not matched to a gene. The CDR3 loop spans 16 amino acids.

This chain uses TRBV5-1 with TRBJ2-6; 11 nucleotides line up with TRBD1. The germline gives CDR1 SGHRS, CDR2 YFSETQ. CDR3 size: 19 residues. The V gene end was trimmed by 4 bases and the J gene end by 0 bases; junction bases not matched to a gene: 9. CDR3 sequence: CASSLLAGTGGSGANVLTF. CDR3 nucleotides: TGCGCCAGCAGCCTACTAGCCGGGACAGGGGGCTCTGGGGCCAACGTCCTGACTTTC. Drawing the rest from reference TRBV5-1 and TRBJ2-6, the complete variable domain is KAGVTQTPRYLIKTRGQQVTLSCSPISGHRSVSWYQQTPGQGLQFLFEYFSETQRNKGNFPGRFSGRQFSNSRSEMNVSTLELGDSALYLCASSLLAGTGGSGANVLTFGAGSRLTVL.